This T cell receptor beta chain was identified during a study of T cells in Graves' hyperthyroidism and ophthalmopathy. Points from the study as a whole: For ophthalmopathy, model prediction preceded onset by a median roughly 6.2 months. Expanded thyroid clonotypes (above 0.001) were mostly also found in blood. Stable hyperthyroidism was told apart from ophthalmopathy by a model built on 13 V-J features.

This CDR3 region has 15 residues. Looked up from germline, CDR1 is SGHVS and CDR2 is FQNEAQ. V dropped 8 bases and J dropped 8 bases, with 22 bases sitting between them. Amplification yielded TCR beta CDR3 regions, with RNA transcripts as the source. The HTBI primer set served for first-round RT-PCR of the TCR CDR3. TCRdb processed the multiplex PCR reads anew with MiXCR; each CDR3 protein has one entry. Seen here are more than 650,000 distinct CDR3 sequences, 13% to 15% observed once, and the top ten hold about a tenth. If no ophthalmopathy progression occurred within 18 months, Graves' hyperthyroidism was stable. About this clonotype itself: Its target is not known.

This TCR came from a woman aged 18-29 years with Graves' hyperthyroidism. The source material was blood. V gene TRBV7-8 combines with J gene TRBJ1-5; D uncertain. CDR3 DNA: TGTGCCAGCCGCGCCAGGTCCGGCTTCGGGAAGCCCCAGCATTTT. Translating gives CASRARSGFGKPQHF. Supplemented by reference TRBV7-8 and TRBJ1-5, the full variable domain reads GAGVSQSPRYKVAKRGQDVALRCDPISGHVSLFWYQQALGQGPEFLTYFQNEAQLDKSGLPSDRFFAERPEGSVSTLKIQRTQQEDSAVYLCASRARSGFGKPQHFGDGTRLSIL.